This is a list of T cell receptor beta chains from one sample in a study of T and B cells in COVID-19 patients. MiXCR, applied by TCRdb to the multiplex PCR reads, yields one record per CDR3 protein. The table has 3,500 to 4,500 distinct CDR3 sequences, roughly 24% seen once. Sequencing input: blood. These receptors all stem from a human donor with active COVID-19. CDR3s include the opening cysteine and the closing phenylalanine or tryptophan. A D gene is named only where the DNA matches it firmly. Where a row states a size, it is once, few, many or the class of an expanded clone; other rows omit it.

abundance	d_gene	v_gene	len	j_gene	CDR3nt	CDR3aa
NA	NA	TRBV29-1	10	TRBJ1-2	TGCAGCGTTGCTGGGGGGGGCCACACCTTC	CSVAGGGHTF
large	NA	TRBV29-1	12	TRBJ2-5	TGCAGCGTAGCGACTAGGGAAGAGACCCAGTACTTC	CSVATREETQYF
few	NA	TRBV5-4	15	TRBJ1-3	TGTGCCAGCAGCTCAGACCCGGACTCTGGAAACACCATATATTTT	CASSSDPDSGNTIYF
medium-sized	TRBD2	TRBV5-6	14	TRBJ2-1	TGTGCCAGCAGCTTGCTAGCGGGATGGGTTGAGCAGTTCTTC	CASSLLAGWVEQFF
NA	NA	TRBV20-1	14	TRBJ1-1	TGCAGTGTTTCGATGGGATGGGGGAACACTGAAGCTTTCTTT	CSVSMGWGNTEAFF
few	NA	TRBV6-2/TRBV6-3	15	TRBJ1-5	TGTGCCAGCACCTTAACAGCGCTTAGCAATCAGCCCCAGCATTTT	CASTLTALSNQPQHF
NA	NA	TRBV5-1	16	TRBJ2-3	TGCGCCAGCAGCTTGGAATTTAGGGGCAGCACAGATACGCAGTATTTT	CASSLEFRGSTDTQYF
NA	TRBD2	TRBV5-1	15	TRBJ2-7	TGCGCCAGCAGCTTGATCAGCGGGAGGTCCTACGAGCAGTACTTC	CASSLISGRSYEQYF
NA	NA	TRBV2	16	TRBJ2-6	TGTGCCAGCAAGGGACCGGATACGGGTGGGGCCAACGTCCTGACTTTC	CASKGPDTGGANVLTF
medium-sized	TRBD2	TRBV19	13	TRBJ2-2	TGTGCCAGCAGGGACTATAACACCGGGGAGCTGTTTTTT	CASRDYNTGELFF
NA	NA	TRBV5-4	12	TRBJ1-1	TGTGCCAGCAGCCTCGTGAACACTGAAGCTTTCTTT	CASSLVNTEAFF
medium-sized	TRBD2	TRBV15	15	TRBJ2-1	TGTGCCACCAGCAGAGGCGACGGGAGGAGGAATGAGCAGTTCTTC	CATSRGDGRRNEQFF
few	NA	TRBV27	16	TRBJ1-2	TGTGCCAGCAGTTCGGTTTACGGGGTCCCTAAGAACGGCTACACCTTC	CASSSVYGVPKNGYTF
medium-sized	NA	TRBV5-4	14	TRBJ2-1	TGTGCCAGCAGTTTGCGGACAGTATACAATGAGCAGTTCTTC	CASSLRTVYNEQFF
NA	NA	TRBV11-2	17	TRBJ2-2	TGTGCCAGCAGCCAAGGGGGGATGCGGGACAACACCGGGGAGCTGTTTTTT	CASSQGGMRDNTGELFF
NA	NA	TRBV7-9	15	TRBJ1-1	TGTGCCAGCAGCTTAGGAGACATATGGAACACTGAAGCTTTCTTT	CASSLGDIWNTEAFF
NA	NA	TRBV21-1	13	TRBJ2-7	TGTGCCAGAACCTTTCTGGACAGGGACGAGCAGTACTTC	CARTFLDRDEQYF
NA	TRBD2	TRBV20-1	13	TRBJ2-3	TGCAGTGGACTAGCCTCTAGCACAGATACGCAGTATTTT	CSGLASSTDTQYF
NA	TRBD2	TRBV29-1	14	TRBJ2-1	TGCAGCGTACTCAGCGGGACTAGCGGGAGTCTGCAGTTCTTC	CSVLSGTSGSLQFF
medium-sized	NA	TRBV5-1	15	TRBJ2-7	TGCGCCAGCAGCTTGGAGGTCGGGAGCCTCGTCGAGCAGTACTTC	CASSLEVGSLVEQYF
medium-sized	NA	TRBV27	14	TRBJ1-1	TGTGCCAGCAGAATAGGACCGCGGAACACTGAAGCTTTCTTT	CASRIGPRNTEAFF
few	NA	TRBV20-1	12	TRBJ2-7	TGCAGTGCATGGACAGCCCTATACGAGCAGTACTTC	CSAWTALYEQYF
NA	NA	TRBV28	12	TRBJ1-1	TGTGCCAGCAGTTTTGGGGTCACTGAAGCTTTCTTT	CASSFGVTEAFF
few	NA	TRBV5-1	12	TRBJ1-2	TGCGCCAGCAGCCAGGGGAACTATGGCTACACCTTC	CASSQGNYGYTF
medium-sized	NA	TRBV19	15	TRBJ1-3	TGTGCCAGTAGCCATTGGGGCGTGGATGGAAACACCATATATTTT	CASSHWGVDGNTIYF
NA	NA	TRBV28	10	TRBJ2-5	TGTGCCAGCCTGGGGGAGACCCAGTACTTC	CASLGETQYF
NA	TRBD1	TRBV20-1	13	TRBJ1-1	TGCAGTGCCTATCAGGGGGCACACACTGAAGCTTTCTTT	CSAYQGAHTEAFF
medium-sized	NA	TRBV19	14	TRBJ1-2	TGTGCCAGTAATGAACAGGAACCTAACTATGGCTACACCTTC	CASNEQEPNYGYTF
medium-sized	NA	TRBV19	14	TRBJ2-5	TGTGCCAGTAGTATGGGGCGGCTGGGGGAGACCCAGTACTTC	CASSMGRLGETQYF
NA	NA	TRBV7-9	14	TRBJ2-1	TGTGCCAGCAGCCCCACGGCCCCCTACAATGAGCAGTTCTTC	CASSPTAPYNEQFF
NA	NA	TRBV28	15	TRBJ2-1	TGTGCCAGCAGCCGGACACCCACCCTGTACAATGAGCAGTTCTTC	CASSRTPTLYNEQFF
NA	NA	TRBV24-1	15	TRBJ2-5	TGTGCCACCAGTGATCCCCACAGGGTCGGGGAGACCCAGTACTTC	CATSDPHRVGETQYF
medium-sized	TRBD2	TRBV12-3/TRBV12-4	16	TRBJ2-7	TGTGCCAGCAGTTTAGTTTTGGGACTAGCGTTCAACGAGCAGTACTTC	CASSLVLGLAFNEQYF
NA	TRBD2	TRBV5-1	15	TRBJ2-4	TGCGCCAGCAGCGACGGGACTAGCGGGAGTGACATTCAGTACTTC	CASSDGTSGSDIQYF
medium-sized	TRBD2	TRBV6-5	15	TRBJ2-7	TGTGCCAGCAGTTACCCCGCTAGCGGGAGGGTTGAGCAGTACTTC	CASSYPASGRVEQYF
medium-sized	NA	TRBV19	13	TRBJ2-7	TGTGCCAGTAGTATAGAGACCGACTACGAGCAGTACTTC	CASSIETDYEQYF
few	NA	TRBV10-3	12	TRBJ2-7	TGTGCCATCAGTGAAGGAAGCAGCGAGCAGTACTTC	CAISEGSSEQYF
NA	TRBD2	TRBV6-5	16	TRBJ2-5	TGTGCCAGCAGTTACTACAGCGGGAGGGCCGGGGAGACCCAGTACTTC	CASSYYSGRAGETQYF
few	NA	TRBV6-5	14	TRBJ1-5	TGTGCCAGCAGGACATTGTATAGCAATCAGCCCCAGCATTTT	CASRTLYSNQPQHF
medium-sized	NA	TRBV27	13	TRBJ2-2	TGTGCCAGCAGTATGGAGGGCGCCGGGGAGCTGTTTTTT	CASSMEGAGELFF